This TCR beta chain was recovered during a study of shared clonotypes between healthy human individuals (dated by TCRdb to 2020 to 2022). With respect to the entire study: Two women and three men aged 18 to 49 years were included in the cohort. Per donor, leukapheresis produced somewhere between about 0.85 and 8.9 billion PBMCs. For each donor, CD4 naive and CD4 memory were each run on three plates, CD8 naive on two plates, and CD8 memory on one plate. To increase sequencing depth and limit assay-specific biases, TCR repertoire library preparation and sequencing were carried out by different laboratories using diverse techniques. The study deeply sequenced blood TCR repertoires of five healthy adults to estimate repertoire size and the extent of clonotype sharing between individuals.

The CDR3 sequence holds 14 residues, the cysteine and phenylalanine included. The DNA shown is the 42-base CDR3, in frame from base 1. Looking up the germline V gene yields CDR1 MDHEN and CDR2 SYDVKM. Trimming removed 8 bases from V and 5 bases from J, leaving 17 bases between the germline ends. Donors were healthy HIV-negative adults with no recently reported acute infections or vaccinations. All donors were Caucasian adults living in Nashville, Tennessee, USA. CD4+ T cells were enriched by magnetic negative selection, after which naive cells were positively selected on CD45RA and the negative fraction was taken as the memory subset. Blood was collected by leukapheresis, and PBMCs were isolated by Ficoll-Histopaque density gradient centrifugation and then cryopreserved in liquid nitrogen vapor phase. Analytical flow cytometry was used to check the purity and quantity of each magnetically sorted T cell population. From each sorted fraction, genomic DNA was isolated and quantified by UV absorbance on a Nanodrop 2000c.

TCR CDR3 regions were amplified from genomic DNA by multiplex PCR using the deep immunoSEQ assay. For each cell subset, the extracted genomic DNA was distributed evenly across all wells of several immunoSEQ 96-well plates, and each plate served as one replicate. For sorted subsets, each replicate PCR was loaded with approximately 0.2 ug genomic DNA, equivalent to 30,000 or so T cell genomes. Purified libraries were quantified with a Qubit 3.0 fluorometer, sized on a Bioanalyzer 2100, and re-quantified with the KAPA Library Quantification kit. Every immunoSEQ 96-well plate was sequenced on a separate single-read 150-cycle Illumina NextSeq 550 flow cell. Per the authors' processing: Because the immunoSEQ output included only junctional sequences and no quality scores, the filtering could not be the same as the filtering used for full-length reads. To assign V/J genes and CDR3, sequences were annotated using PyIR, a Python wrapper for IgBLAST v1.9, with IMGT germline references. Any read was removed if the V/J assignment was weak (E-value above 1e-6), the CDR3 was missing, or the read contained stop codons, out-of-frame junctions, or ambiguous translated residues. V3J clonotypes were defined as sequences sharing an identical inferred V gene, J gene, and CDR3 amino acid sequence. The percentage overlap between two repertoires was calculated by dividing the number of shared unique clonotypes by the size of the smaller repertoire. Repertoire richness was assessed with RTK rarefaction, the Chao1 estimator, and Recon v2.1 estimates of unobserved clonotypes. OLGA was used to compute generation probabilities for all TCRbeta clonotypes that the gDNA method yielded from a few donors. Not all clones reach the TCRdb copy of this immuneACCESS table, which keeps in-frame sequences only. Checked studies attribute under half of the gap to unresolved V genes and leave the rest unexplained. Clonal size and the V and J genes are those of that table, whereas D and trimming came from the DNA. This sample is represented by 2,500,000 or so clones; 93% of them were singletons. The ten largest account for about 0.34% of the sample.

This clone was counted a single time. Its antigen has not been determined. Nothing much larger sits one base from this clone, and base qualities are not available. Findings and caveats that apply to the study as a whole: Across a few donors, around 5% of naive CD4, around 3.3% of naive CD8, around 2.5% of memory CD4, and roughly 0.4% of memory CD8 clonotypes were shared. Rarefaction of sorted-subset datasets indicated incomplete sequencing despite the large sequencing depth. Based on pairwise subsampling, the degree of clonotype sharing among donors was expected to be affected by sequencing depth. Because the study included only a small number of donors, the genetic and exposure-history diversity represented was limited. Naive subsets generally had larger estimated clonotype richness than memory subsets. Compared with non-shared clonotypes, clonotypes shared by all four sorted-subset donors had higher generation probabilities. Sampling was restricted to blood, and TCR repertoires in tissue are likely to differ from TCR repertoires in blood.

This receptor was identified in a man between 18 and 35 years old in good health. Some clones in this sample may be carry-over from other donors' samples. This chain is built from TRBV28 and TRBJ2-3; confidence is insufficient to name the D gene. Sequenced input: naive CD4+ T cells from PBMCs. The cell subset or site label of this sample denotes: CD45RA+ positively selected. DNA sequence: TGTGCCAGCTTCTTGGCCGGGTCGGGAGATACGCAGTATTTT. The translation is CASFLAGSGDTQYF.